These 20 T cell receptor beta chains were sequenced from one sample in a study of OX40 agonist ivuxolimab in advanced cancers. Sequencing used immunoSEQ multiplex PCR; TCRdb keeps in-frame clones, though not all of them. The sample includes 30,000 to 45,000 clones, more than 60% seen only once; the top ten take 9.5% to 15%. The sample consisted of CD4+ or CD8+ T cells sorted from blood, taken in a trial of the OX40 agonist ivuxolimab. These receptors all come from an adult with an advanced solid tumor such as melanoma, head and neck, liver or kidney cancer.

The genes are TRBV28 and TRBJ2-5; unclear D gene. V was shortened by 3 bases and J by 2 bases, with 7 bases between the two germline ends. The length of the CDR3 is 13 residues. Per germline, CDR1 MDHEN and CDR2 SYDVKM. The CDR3 reads CASSFGGQETQYF. In DNA form, the CDR3 reads TGTGCCAGCAGTTTTGGCGGACAAGAGACCCAGTACTTC.

The rearrangement joins TRBV7-9 to TRBJ2-7; D call uncertain. Germline V gene lookup returns CDR1 SEHNR and CDR2 FQNEAQ (reference sequence). The CDR3 contains 11 residues. V was shortened by 5 bases and J by 6 bases, with 8 bases between the two germline ends. CDR3 DNA: TGTGCCAGCAGCCCCCAGTTCGAGCAGTACTTC. It codes for CASSPQFEQYF.

The chain couples TRBV19 to TRBJ1-5; D remains unclear. Per the germline V gene, CDR1 is LNHDA and CDR2 is SQIVND (reference sequence). The V gene lost 4 bases and the J gene lost 0 bases, with 10 bases spanning the gap. The CDR3 totals 15 residues. CDR3 DNA: TGTGCCAGTAGTACCACCGAGGCTAGCAATCAGCCCCAGCATTTT. Amino acids: CASSTTEASNQPQHF.

The table lists this clone with a count of one. The J gene is TRBJ2-7, the V gene TRBV27, with 10 bases matching TRBD2. The germline V gene has CDR1 MNHEY and CDR2 SMNVEV (reference sequence). Germline trimming cut 3 bases from V and 1 base from J; bases unmatched to any gene: 0. The CDR3 sequence is 14 residues long. For the CDR3, the DNA is TGTGCCAGCAGTTTTAGCGGGGGGTCCTACGAGCAGTACTTC. It yields the protein CASSFSGGSYEQYF.

The J gene is TRBJ2-5, the V gene TRBV5-1; D is possibly TRBD1 (5 bases). The CDR3 is made up of 14 amino acids. Germline CDR1 SGHRS, CDR2 YFSETQ. The V gene lost 0 bases and the J gene lost 5 bases, with 11 bases spanning the gap. CDR3 bases: TGCGCCAGCAGCTTGGGGGGCCGGGCGGAGACCCAGTACTTC. Amino acid sequence: CASSLGGRAETQYF.

The chain couples TRBV11-2 to TRBJ2-2; TRBD2 matches 9 bases. In germline, CDR1 is SGHAT, CDR2 FQNNGV. The ends lost 5 bases at V and 1 base at J; junction bases unmatched: 14. The CDR3 totals 19 residues. The CDR3 loop reads CASSPTRGLAGWNTGELFF. DNA of the CDR3: TGTGCCAGCAGCCCAACCCGCGGGCTAGCGGGGTGGAACACCGGGGAGCTGTTTTTT.

The rearrangement uses TRBV25-1 and TRBJ2-5; 14 nucleotides agree with TRBD2. The CDR3 contains 17 residues. CDR1 and CDR2 (germline): MGHDK, SYGVNS. V gave up 4 bases and J gave up 4 bases; unmatched junction bases: 8. For the CDR3, the DNA is TGTGCCAGCAGTGCCCCGGGACTAGCGGGAGTAAGAGAGACCCAGTACTTC. It translates to CASSAPGLAGVRETQYF. Variable domain in full (rest from reference TRBV25-1 and TRBJ2-5): EADIYQTPRYLVIGTGKKITLECSQTMGHDKMYWYQQDPGMELHLIHYSYGVNSTEKGDLSSESTVSRIRTEHFPLTLESARPSHTSQYLCASSAPGLAGVRETQYFGPGTRLLVL.

The rearrangement links TRBV10-3 to TRBJ1-4, with D unresolved. Trimming shortened V by 5 bases and J by 8 bases, and 12 bases separated the two germline ends. CDR3 size: 13 residues. Germline CDR1 reads ENHRY; CDR2 reads SYGVKD. DNA for the CDR3: TGTGCCATCAGTACATTAGAAAACGAAAAACTGTTTTTT. It codes for CAISTLENEKLFF.

This rearrangement joins TRBV20-1 to TRBJ2-4; D is possibly TRBD1 or TRBD2 (6 bases each). CDR3 size: 11 residues. From germline, CDR1 is DFQATT and CDR2 SNEGSKA (reference sequence). CDR3 amino acids: CSLSRGDIQYF. DNA of the CDR3: TGCAGCTTGTCGAGGGGGGACATTCAGTACTTC.

V and J are TRBV9 and TRBJ1-2; no definite D call. This CDR3 region has 13 residues. Trimming removed 3 bases from V and 4 bases from J, with 10 bases in between. Germline CDR1 reads SGDLS; CDR2 reads YYNGEE. The CDR3 DNA is TGTGCCAGCAGCGAAGGAGGGAGCTATGGCTACACCTTC. This sequence encodes CASSEGGSYGYTF.

CDR3 sequence (DNA): TGTGCCAGCAGTTTGGCGGTTGTGGAGGATCAGCCCCAGCATTTT. Translation gives CASSLAVVEDQPQHF. This chain links TRBV28 with TRBJ1-5; D is ambiguous. This CDR3 is built from 15 residues. With 3 bases removed from V and 5 bases from J, the gap between germline ends came to 14 bases. From germline, CDR1 is MDHEN and CDR2 SYDVKM.

J is TRBJ1-5 and V is TRBV28; perhaps TRBD1 as D (6 bases). This CDR3 is 16 amino acids long. Trimming pared 7 bases from V and 1 base from J, leaving 17 bases between. Germline V lookup: CDR1 MDHEN, CDR2 SYDVKM. CDR3 nucleotide sequence: TGTGCCAGCACTTCGAGGGGGGGTATGAGCAATCAGCCCCAGCATTTT. This gives the protein CASTSRGGMSNQPQHF.

The V gene is TRBV6-1, the J gene TRBJ1-4; no reliable D call. Trimming cost V 6 bases and J 0 bases, with 8 bases left between them. CDR3 size: 14 residues. CDR1 MNHNS and CDR2 SASEGT come from the germline V gene. CDR3 loop: CASRLRATNEKLFF. The CDR3 nucleotides read TGTGCCAGCAGGTTGAGGGCAACTAATGAAAAACTGTTTTTT.

This clone was recorded a few times. J is TRBJ2-1 and V is TRBV27, with 8 bases matching TRBD1. This CDR3 region has 16 residues. The germline V gene has CDR1 MNHEY and CDR2 SMNVEV (reference sequence). With 5 bases clipped from V and 8 bases from J, the junction kept 14 bases outside the gene matches. The CDR3 region has the DNA TGTGCCAGCAGTCCCCAACGACAGGGGATTGGCGATGAGCAGTTCTTC. Translating it yields CASSPQRQGIGDEQFF.

The rearrangement links TRBV7-9 to TRBJ2-5; possibly TRBD1 or TRBD2 for D (5 bases each). V lost 8 bases and J lost 5, with 12 bases in between. The CDR3 runs to 12 residues. Germline V gene lookup returns CDR1 SEHNR and CDR2 FQNEAQ (reference sequence). The CDR3: CASEGLGETQYF. The CDR3 DNA follows: TGTGCCAGCGAGGGGCTTGGGGAGACCCAGTACTTC.

J is TRBJ1-2 and V is TRBV28; D is possibly TRBD1 (5 bases). This CDR3 has 16 residues. Looked up from germline, CDR1 is MDHEN and CDR2 is SYDVKM. Trimming took off 10 bases at V and 0 bases at J, with 21 bases between the two ends. CDR3 DNA sequence: TGTGCCATTCGGGGGGGGGTATCTACACCTAACTATGGCTACACCTTC. It yields the protein CAIRGGVSTPNYGYTF.

This chain uses TRBV25-1 with TRBJ2-7; the match to TRBD1 covers 9 bases. CDR1 and CDR2 from the germline V gene are MGHDK and SYGVNS. The ends lost 3 bases at V and 5 bases at J; junction bases unmatched: 8. This CDR3 is built from 15 residues. CDR3: CASSDPGTGRNEQYF. For the CDR3, the DNA is TGTGCCAGCAGTGATCCCGGGACAGGGAGAAACGAGCAGTACTTC.

The V call is TRBV27, the J call TRBJ1-4, with D unresolved. This CDR3 is built from 14 residues. Germline lookup yields CDR1 MNHEY and CDR2 SMNVEV (reference sequence). With 4 bases removed from V and 6 bases from J, the gap between germline ends came to 12 bases. Here the CDR3 reads CASSSTGRDEKLFF. Written as DNA, the CDR3 is TGTGCCAGCAGTTCCACGGGCCGAGATGAAAAACTGTTTTTT.

J is TRBJ2-7 and V is TRBV29-1; 8 bases are shared with TRBD1. Germline V gene data show CDR1 as SQVTM and CDR2 as ANQGSEA. Trimming cost V 4 bases and J 7 bases; bases outside gene matches: 15. The CDR3 sequence is 15 residues long. CDR3 residues: CSVAVRGRGLWEQYF. In nucleotides, the CDR3 is TGCAGCGTTGCTGTTCGCGGCAGGGGGCTCTGGGAGCAGTACTTC.

The chain employs TRBV29-1 and TRBJ2-3; the D gene is possibly TRBD1 (7 bases). The length of the CDR3 is 13 residues. The V end was cut by 4 bases, the J end by 2 bases, with 10 bases between. The V gene's germline CDR1 is SQVTM and CDR2 ANQGSEA. CDR3 bases: TGCAGCGTTGGACAGGGACTCACAGATACGCAGTATTTT. Amino acid sequence: CSVGQGLTDTQYF.